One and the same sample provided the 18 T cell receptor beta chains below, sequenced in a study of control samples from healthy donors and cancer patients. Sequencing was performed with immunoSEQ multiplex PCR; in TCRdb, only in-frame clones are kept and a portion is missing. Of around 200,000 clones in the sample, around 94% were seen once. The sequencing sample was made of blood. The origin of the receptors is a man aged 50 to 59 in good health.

CDR3: CASSNRSKAGNTIYF. The CDR3 coding sequence is TGTGCCAGCAGCAATAGATCGAAGGCTGGAAACACCATATATTTT. The chain is built from TRBV21-1 and TRBJ1-3. TRBV21-1 is described as a pseudogene. This CDR3 is built from 15 residues.

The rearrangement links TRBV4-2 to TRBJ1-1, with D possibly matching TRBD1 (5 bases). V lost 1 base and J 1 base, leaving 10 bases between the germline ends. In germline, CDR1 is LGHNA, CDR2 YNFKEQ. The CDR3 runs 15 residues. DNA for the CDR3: TGTGCCAGCAGCCAAGTAACAGGTGGGAACACTGAAGCTTTCTTT. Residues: CASSQVTGGNTEAFF.

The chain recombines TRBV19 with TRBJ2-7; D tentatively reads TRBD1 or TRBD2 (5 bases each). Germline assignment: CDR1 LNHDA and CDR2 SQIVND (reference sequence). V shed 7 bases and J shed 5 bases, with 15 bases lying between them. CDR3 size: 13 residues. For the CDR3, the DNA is TGTGCCAGTAACCGGGACGTGGGGGACGAGCAGTACTTC. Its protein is CASNRDVGDEQYF.

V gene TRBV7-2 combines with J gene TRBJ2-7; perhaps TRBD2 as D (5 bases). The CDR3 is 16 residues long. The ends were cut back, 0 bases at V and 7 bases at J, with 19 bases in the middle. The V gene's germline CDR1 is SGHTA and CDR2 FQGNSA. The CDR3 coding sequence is TGTGCCAGCAGCTTAGCCCTCGGCGGGTACCTTAGAGAGCAGTACTTC. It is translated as CASSLALGGYLREQYF.

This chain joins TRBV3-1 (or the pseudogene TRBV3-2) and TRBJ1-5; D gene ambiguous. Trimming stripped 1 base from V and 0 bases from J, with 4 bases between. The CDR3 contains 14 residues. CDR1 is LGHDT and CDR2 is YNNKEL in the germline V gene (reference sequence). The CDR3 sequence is CASSQASSNQPQHF. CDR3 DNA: TGTGCCAGCAGCCAAGCTTCTAGCAATCAGCCCCAGCATTTT.

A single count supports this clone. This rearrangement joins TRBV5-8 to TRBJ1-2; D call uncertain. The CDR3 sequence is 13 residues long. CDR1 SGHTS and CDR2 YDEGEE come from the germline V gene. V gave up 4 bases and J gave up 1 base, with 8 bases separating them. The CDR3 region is CASSPTSNYGYTF. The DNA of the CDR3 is TGTGCCAGCAGCCCGACAAGTAACTATGGCTACACCTTC.

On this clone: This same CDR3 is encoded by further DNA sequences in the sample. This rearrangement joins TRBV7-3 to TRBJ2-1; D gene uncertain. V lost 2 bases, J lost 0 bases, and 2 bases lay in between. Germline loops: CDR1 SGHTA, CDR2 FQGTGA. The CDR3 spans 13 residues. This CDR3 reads CASSLGSYNEQFF. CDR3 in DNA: TGTGCCAGCAGCTTAGGCTCCTACAATGAGCAGTTCTTC.

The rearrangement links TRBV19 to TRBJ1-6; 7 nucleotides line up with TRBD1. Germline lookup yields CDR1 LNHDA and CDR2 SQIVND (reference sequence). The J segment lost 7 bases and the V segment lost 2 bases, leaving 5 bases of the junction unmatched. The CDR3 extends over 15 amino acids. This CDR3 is CASSIKGAENSPLHF. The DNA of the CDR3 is TGTGCCAGTAGTATAAAGGGGGCAGAGAATTCACCCCTCCACTTT.

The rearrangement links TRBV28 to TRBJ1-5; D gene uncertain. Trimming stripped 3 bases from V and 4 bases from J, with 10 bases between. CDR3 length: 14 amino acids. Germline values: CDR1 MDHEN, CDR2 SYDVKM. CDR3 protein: CASSFTGKNQPQHF. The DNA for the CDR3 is TGTGCCAGCAGTTTCACCGGGAAAAATCAGCCCCAGCATTTT.

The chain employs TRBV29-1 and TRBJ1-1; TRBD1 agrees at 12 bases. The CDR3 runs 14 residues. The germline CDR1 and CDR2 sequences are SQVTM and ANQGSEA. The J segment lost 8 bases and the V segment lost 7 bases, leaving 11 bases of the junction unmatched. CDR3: CSASWGQGAKEAFF. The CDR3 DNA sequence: TGCAGCGCGTCCTGGGGACAGGGGGCAAAGGAAGCTTTCTTT.

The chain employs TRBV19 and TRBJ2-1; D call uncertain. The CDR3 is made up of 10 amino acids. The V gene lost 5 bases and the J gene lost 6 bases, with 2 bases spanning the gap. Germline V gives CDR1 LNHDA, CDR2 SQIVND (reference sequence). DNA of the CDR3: TGTGCCAGTAGTGCCAATGAGCAGTTCTTC. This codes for CASSANEQFF.

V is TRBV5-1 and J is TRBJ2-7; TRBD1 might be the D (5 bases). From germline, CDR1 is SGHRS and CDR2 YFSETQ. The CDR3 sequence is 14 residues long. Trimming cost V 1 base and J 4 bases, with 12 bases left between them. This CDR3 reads CASSLSGFDYEQYF. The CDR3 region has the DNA TGCGCCAGCAGCTTGTCAGGGTTTGATTACGAGCAGTACTTC.

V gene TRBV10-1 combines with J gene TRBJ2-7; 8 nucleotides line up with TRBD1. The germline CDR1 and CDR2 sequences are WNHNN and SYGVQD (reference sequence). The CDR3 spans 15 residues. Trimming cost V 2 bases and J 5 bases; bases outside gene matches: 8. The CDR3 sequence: CASSETSGGFNEQYF. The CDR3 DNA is TGCGCCAGCAGTGAGACTTCAGGGGGCTTCAACGAGCAGTACTTC.

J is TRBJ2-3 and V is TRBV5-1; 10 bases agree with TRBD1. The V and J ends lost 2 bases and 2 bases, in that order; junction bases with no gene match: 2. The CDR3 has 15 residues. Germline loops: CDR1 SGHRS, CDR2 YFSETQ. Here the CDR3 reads CASSFGTGATDTQYF. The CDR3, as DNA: TGCGCCAGCAGCTTTGGGACAGGGGCCACAGATACGCAGTATTTT.

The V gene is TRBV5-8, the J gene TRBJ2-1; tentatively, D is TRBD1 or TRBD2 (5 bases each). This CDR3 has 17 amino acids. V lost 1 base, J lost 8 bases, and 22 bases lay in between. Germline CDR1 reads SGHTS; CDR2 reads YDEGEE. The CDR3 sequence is CASSLRTTRGRGDEQFF. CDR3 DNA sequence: TGTGCCAGCAGCTTGCGAACCACACGGGGCCGAGGGGATGAGCAGTTCTTC.

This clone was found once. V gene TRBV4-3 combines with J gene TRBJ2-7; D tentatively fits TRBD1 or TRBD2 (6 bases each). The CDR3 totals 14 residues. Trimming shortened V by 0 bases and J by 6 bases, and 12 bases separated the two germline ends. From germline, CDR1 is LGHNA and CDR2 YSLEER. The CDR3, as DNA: TGCGCCAGCAGCCAAGATGGGGGGCGCGTCGAGCAGTACTTC. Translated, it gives CASSQDGGRVEQYF.

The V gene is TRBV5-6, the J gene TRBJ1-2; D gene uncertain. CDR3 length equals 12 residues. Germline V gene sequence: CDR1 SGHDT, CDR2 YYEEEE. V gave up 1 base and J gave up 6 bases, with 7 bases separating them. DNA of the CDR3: TGTGCCAGCAGCTTGTTGTCAGATGGCTACACCTTC. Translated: CASSLLSDGYTF.

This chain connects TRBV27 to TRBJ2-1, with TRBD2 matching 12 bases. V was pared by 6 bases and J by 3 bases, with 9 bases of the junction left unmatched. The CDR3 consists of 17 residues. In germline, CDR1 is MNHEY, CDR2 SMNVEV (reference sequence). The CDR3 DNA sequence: TGTGCCAGCAGGGCTCTAGCGGGGGGGACCCTCTACAATGAGCAGTTCTTC. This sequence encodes CASRALAGGTLYNEQFF.